This T cell receptor beta chain was identified in a study of identifying expanded T cells in peripheral blood. Collection occurred without any documented infections or immune events in donors. The V gene lost 1 base and the J gene lost 9 bases, with 7 bases spanning the gap. Germline V gene data show CDR1 as DFQATT and CDR2 as SNEGSKA (reference sequence). There are 11 residues in the CDR3. Repertoires were generated with immunoSEQ multiplex PCR, while TCRdb's copy carries only in-frame clones and drops some. The sample holds over 80,000 clones, around 86% seen once. Input material: blood. The source is a person aged 18-70 years in good health. The chain combines TRBV20-1 with TRBJ2-1, with TRBD2 as a possible D gene (6 bases). The CDR3: CSARGDFEQFF. CDR3 DNA: TGCAGTGCTAGAGGGGACTTTGAGCAGTTCTTC.